This TCR beta chain comes out of a study of human T cells and chemical hapten exposure. Notes on the study in general: Expanded TCRs produced significantly more large CDR3 similarity clusters than controls did. TCRs exceeding a frequency of 1 in 1000 stayed unchanged under DPC sensitization.

This clonotype was observed many times. Antigen specificity is unknown. The library tagged each cDNA molecule with unique molecular identifiers. TCRdb fed the RACE reads into MiXCR, producing one record per CDR3 protein. The table has 300,000 to 400,000 distinct CDR3 sequences, 5.1% seen once. Time point noted: pre-sensitization, week 0. Treatment given: therapeutic diphenylcyclopropenone sensitization with weekly scalp DPC. The CDR3 has 15 amino acids. From germline, CDR1 is SGHRS and CDR2 YFSETQ. J was trimmed by 5 bases and V by 4 bases; bases with no gene match: 6. This receptor was identified in a woman aged 45-60 years with alopecia areata. Some clones in this sample may be carry-over from other donors' samples. The specimen was whole blood, collected in connection with sensitization to the hapten diphenylcyclopropenone (DPC). The rearrangement links TRBV5-1 to TRBJ2-3; 11 bases map to TRBD2. CDR3 sequence (DNA): TGCGCCAGCAGCCTACCGACTAGCGGGATAGATACGCAGTATTTT. It is translated as CASSLPTSGIDTQYF.